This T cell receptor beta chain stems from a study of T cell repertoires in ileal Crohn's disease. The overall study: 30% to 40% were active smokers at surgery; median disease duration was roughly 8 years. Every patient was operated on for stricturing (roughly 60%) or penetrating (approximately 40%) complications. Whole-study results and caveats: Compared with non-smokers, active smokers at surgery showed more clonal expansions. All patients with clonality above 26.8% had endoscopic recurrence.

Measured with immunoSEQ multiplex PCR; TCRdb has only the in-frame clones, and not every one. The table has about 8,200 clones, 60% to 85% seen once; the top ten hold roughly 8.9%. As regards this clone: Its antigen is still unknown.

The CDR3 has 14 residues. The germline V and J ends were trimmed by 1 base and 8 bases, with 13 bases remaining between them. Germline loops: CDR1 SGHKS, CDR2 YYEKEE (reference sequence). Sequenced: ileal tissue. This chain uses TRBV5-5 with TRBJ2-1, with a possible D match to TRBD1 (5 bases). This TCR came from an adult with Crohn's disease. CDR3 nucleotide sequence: TGTGCCAGCAGCTTGAGGGGCCCTTCACATGAGCAGTTCTTC. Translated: CASSLRGPSHEQFF.